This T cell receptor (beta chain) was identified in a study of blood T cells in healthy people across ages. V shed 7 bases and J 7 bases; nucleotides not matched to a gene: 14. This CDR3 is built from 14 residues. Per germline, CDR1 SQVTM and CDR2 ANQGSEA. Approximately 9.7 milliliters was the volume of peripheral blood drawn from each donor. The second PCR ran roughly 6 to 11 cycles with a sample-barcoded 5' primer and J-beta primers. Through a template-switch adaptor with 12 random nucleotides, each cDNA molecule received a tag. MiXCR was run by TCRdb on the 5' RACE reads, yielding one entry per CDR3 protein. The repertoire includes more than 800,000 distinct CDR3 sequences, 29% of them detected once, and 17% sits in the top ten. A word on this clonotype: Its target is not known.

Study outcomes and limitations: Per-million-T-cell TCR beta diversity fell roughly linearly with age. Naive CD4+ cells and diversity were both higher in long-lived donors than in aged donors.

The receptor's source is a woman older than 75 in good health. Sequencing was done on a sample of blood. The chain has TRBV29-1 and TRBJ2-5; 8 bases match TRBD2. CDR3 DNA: TGCAGCGCTAACGGAGGAGCGGGGGAGGGGACCCAGTACTTC. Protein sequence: CSANGGAGEGTQYF.